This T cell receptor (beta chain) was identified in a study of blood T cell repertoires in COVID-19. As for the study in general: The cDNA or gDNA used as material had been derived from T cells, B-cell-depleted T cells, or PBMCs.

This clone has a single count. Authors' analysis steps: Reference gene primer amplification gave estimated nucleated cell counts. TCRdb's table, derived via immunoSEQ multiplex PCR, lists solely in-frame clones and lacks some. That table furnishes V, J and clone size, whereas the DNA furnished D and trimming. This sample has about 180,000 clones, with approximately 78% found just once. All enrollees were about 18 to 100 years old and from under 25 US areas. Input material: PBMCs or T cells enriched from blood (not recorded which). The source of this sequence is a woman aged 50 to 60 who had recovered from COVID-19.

CDR3 sequence: CASKQGTVTGNTIYF. The CDR3 DNA reads as TGTGCCAGTAAACAGGGGACCGTAACTGGAAACACCATATATTTT. The V call is TRBV19, the J call TRBJ1-3; 7 bases map to TRBD1. Germline V gives CDR1 LNHDA, CDR2 SQIVND (reference sequence). V lost 7 bases and J lost 2; bases outside the gene matches: 8. The CDR3 extends over 15 amino acids.